These 6 T cell receptor beta chains originate from one sample sequenced in a study of CD8 T cells in ankylosing spondylitis. Study findings and constraints: The study identified a TCR beta motif of under ten highly homologous variants that appeared characteristic of ankylosing spondylitis blood.

Using its own MiXCR run on the 5' RACE reads, TCRdb lists one record per CDR3 protein. Found here are 200,000 to 250,000 distinct CDR3 sequences, 18% of them singletons; the top ten hold about two fifths. For these TCRs, the target antigens are not known. The specimen was blood, either unsorted or a sorted T cell fraction (not recorded which). Receptor source: a male donor with ankylosing spondylitis.

The V call is TRBV5-1, the J call TRBJ2-5, with unresolved D. Germline CDR1 reads SGHRS; CDR2 reads YFSETQ. The CDR3 runs 15 residues. V lost 1 base, J lost 0 bases, and 10 bases lay in between. For the CDR3, the DNA is TGCGCCAGCAGCTTGATGGGCCAGTACCAAGAGACCCAGTACTTC. Its translation: CASSLMGQYQETQYF.

This clonotype was detected a few times. J is TRBJ2-7 and V is TRBV12-3 or TRBV12-4, with D perhaps being TRBD1 or TRBD2 (5 bases each). CDR3 length: 14 residues. V dropped 6 bases and J dropped 4 bases, with 16 bases sitting between them. The CDR3 sequence: CASSRDLLPYEQYF. The CDR3 nucleotides read TGTGCCAGCAGCCGGGACCTCTTGCCTTACGAGCAGTACTTC.

This chain uses TRBV11-2 with TRBJ2-5; TRBD2 aligns across 8 bases. This CDR3 has 15 residues. The germline V gene encodes CDR1 SGHAT and CDR2 FQNNGV. After removal of 5 bases from V and 5 bases from J, the junction contained 10 bases not matched to a gene. In DNA form, the CDR3 reads TGTGCCAGCAGCCCTACGACTAGCGCTTGGGAGACCCAGTACTTC. It codes for CASSPTTSAWETQYF.

The V call is TRBV6-7, the J call TRBJ2-4; 12 nucleotides match TRBD2. TRBV6-7 is filed as an ORF, its function uncertain. V shed 4 bases and J 3 bases; nucleotides not matched to a gene: 7. This CDR3 region has 17 residues. The CDR3 nucleotides are TGTGCCAGCAGTTGCGACCCTAGCGGGAGGGTCAAAAACATTCAGTACTTC. Its protein is CASSCDPSGRVKNIQYF.

The chain carries TRBV28 and TRBJ2-6; D might be TRBD1 (5 bases). In germline, CDR1 is MDHEN, CDR2 SYDVKM. V lost 2 bases to trimming and J lost 0 bases, with 11 bases between them. The CDR3 extends over 17 amino acids. CDR3 bases: TGTGCCAGCAGTTTAATGACAGTGCGCTCTGGGGCCAACGTCCTGACTTTC. It specifies CASSLMTVRSGANVLTF.

This chain joins TRBV7-3 and TRBJ2-3; D tentatively fits TRBD1 or TRBD2 (6 bases each). V was clipped by 6 bases and J by 4 bases, with 17 bases between them. The germline gives CDR1 SGHTA, CDR2 FQGTGA. This CDR3 comprises 15 residues. The CDR3 here is CASSLGPGGPDTQYF. For the CDR3, the DNA is TGTGCCAGCAGTCTAGGCCCCGGGGGCCCAGATACGCAGTATTTT.